The 10 T cell receptor beta chains below were found in one sample sequenced in a study of T cells after yellow fever vaccination. TCRdb itself ran the 5' RACE reads through MiXCR, one entry per CDR3 protein. The sample has about 50,000 distinct CDR3 sequences, roughly 7.3% seen once. Material: CD8+ T cells sorted from PBMCs, obtained more than 13 days after the first yellow fever vaccination. The receptor set was obtained from a man between 18 and 35 years old who received the YFV17D yellow fever vaccine.

This clonotype has ten or more counts. Germline and junction disagree at one end, which may indicate a read error. The chain combines TRBV12-3 or TRBV12-4 with TRBJ2-4; 7 bases align to TRBD1. The CDR3 is 13 residues long. CDR3 in amino acids: CASSLRMGDSADF. CDR3 bases: TGTGCCAGCAGTTTAAGGATGGGGGACAGCGCCGACTTC.

The sample holds many counts of this clonotype. This chain uses TRBV3-1 with TRBJ1-2, with 7 nucleotides matching TRBD1. Looked up from germline, CDR1 is LGHDT and CDR2 is YNNKEL (reference sequence). V trimming: 3 bases; J trimming: 4 bases; junction bases outside the gene matches: 2. This CDR3 has 13 amino acids. For the CDR3, the DNA is TGTGCCAGCAGCCAGGGACAGTTCTATGGCTACACCTTC. This sequence encodes CASSQGQFYGYTF.

This clonotype came up many times. The chain recombines TRBV6-1 with TRBJ2-3; 10 nucleotides agree with TRBD2. With 7 bases clipped from V and 6 bases from J, the junction kept 13 bases outside the gene matches. This CDR3 has 16 residues. CDR1 is MNHNS and CDR2 is SASEGT in the germline V gene. The CDR3 nucleotides read TGTGCCAGCACCCTCGGCTTAGCGGGGGGCAAGGATACGCAGTATTTT. The encoded protein is CASTLGLAGGKDTQYF.

As concerns this clonotype: This may be a read error: a much more frequent sequence differs by one nucleotide. This rearrangement joins TRBV7-9 to TRBJ2-5; D might be TRBD1 or TRBD2, each matching 5 bases. The V end was cut by 3 bases, the J end by 3 bases, with 8 bases between. Per the germline V gene, CDR1 is SEHNR and CDR2 is FQNEAQ (reference sequence). The CDR3 sequence is 13 residues long. CDR3 sequence reads: CASSFRGEETQYF. CDR3 DNA sequence: TGTGCCAGCAGCTTCAGAGGGGAAGAGACCCAGTACTTC.

This clonotype was counted only a few times. The chain joins TRBV4-2 to TRBJ2-1; 11 nucleotides agree with TRBD2. Germline V gives CDR1 LGHNA, CDR2 YNFKEQ. J lost 0 bases, V lost 0 bases, and 7 bases had no gene match. CDR3 length: 19 amino acids. CDR3 residues: CASSQDLLAGGLSYNEQFF. The CDR3 coding sequence is TGTGCCAGCAGCCAAGATCTTCTAGCGGGGGGTCTCTCCTACAATGAGCAGTTCTTC.

This chain connects TRBV2 to TRBJ2-5; D assignment may be TRBD1 or TRBD2 (5 bases each). The V gene lost 2 bases and the J gene lost 2 bases, with 21 bases spanning the gap. The CDR3 extends over 18 amino acids. Germline lookup yields CDR1 SNHLY and CDR2 FYNNEI. In DNA form, the CDR3 reads TGTGCCAGCAGTGAATTAGCAGGGAGAGCCCTGGGGCAAGAGACCCAGTACTTC. It is translated as CASSELAGRALGQETQYF. Full variable domain (outside the CDR3, taken from reference TRBV2 and TRBJ2-5): EPEVTQTPSHQVTQMGQEVILRCVPISNHLYFYWYRQILGQKVEFLVSFYNNEISEKSEIFDDQFSVERPDGSNFTLKIRSTKLEDSAMYFCASSELAGRALGQETQYFGPGTRLLVL.

This clonotype showed up many times. The chain recombines TRBV12-5 with TRBJ2-4, with TRBD1 identical over 12 bases. The germline gives CDR1 LGHNT, CDR2 FRNRAP. The CDR3 spans 15 residues. V lost 5 bases to trimming and J lost 9 bases; unmatched junction nucleotides: 8. The CDR3 nucleotides are TGTGCTAGTGGTACCCCCGGGACAGGGGGCTCCATTCAGTACTTC. Translating gives CASGTPGTGGSIQYF.

As concerns this clonotype: A read error is possible here, since a much larger clone lies one base away. J is TRBJ2-3 and V is TRBV15; D gene unclear. There are 15 residues in the CDR3. Germline V lookup: CDR1 LNHNV, CDR2 YYDKDF (reference sequence). The germline V and J ends were trimmed by 1 base and 4 bases, with 12 bases remaining between them. The CDR3: CATSRGARSADTQYF. In DNA form, the CDR3 reads TGTGCCACCAGCAGAGGGGCCAGGAGCGCAGATACGCAGTATTTT.

This clonotype was recorded many times. The V call is TRBV9, the J call TRBJ2-7, with no clear D. Deletions cut 0 bases from V and 7 bases from J, with 14 bases between. The germline CDR1 and CDR2 sequences are SGDLS and YYNGEE. This CDR3 comprises 14 residues. CDR3 sequence (DNA): TGTGCCAGCAGCGTAGGGACCACGCTTTTTGAGCAGTACTTC. It translates to CASSVGTTLFEQYF. The full variable domain, its missing parts supplied by reference TRBV9 and TRBJ2-7, is DSGVTQTPKHLITATGQRVTLRCSPRSGDLSVYWYQQSLDQGLQFLIQYYNGEERAKGNILERFSAQQFPDLHSELNLSSLELGDSALYFCASSVGTTLFEQYFGPGTRLTVT.

In this sample, this clonotype turned up many times. The CDR3 DNA reads TGTGCCAGCAGCTTAAAGGGGGCAGGGGTTACTGAAGCTTTCTTT. This encodes CASSLKGAGVTEAFF. V gene TRBV7-3 combines with J gene TRBJ1-1; the match to TRBD1 covers 7 bases. The CDR3 is 15 residues long. V trimming: 1 base; J trimming: 5 bases; junction bases outside the gene matches: 7. In germline, CDR1 is SGHTA, CDR2 FQGTGA.